The source of this T cell receptor beta chain is a study of cytomegalovirus exposure and HLA in healthy donors. Study-level findings and limits: Rates of TCR association differed by HLA locus in a later analysis, with DRB1 highest and HLA-C lowest. A prior analysis recorded that most TCR beta V segments were productive about 90% or about 30% of the time. No immune exposure information besides CMV serostatus was available.

This CDR3 is built from 12 residues. CDR1 and CDR2 from the germline V gene are KGHSH and LQKENI. The study ran its PCR with 60 Vbeta and 13 Jbeta primers. TCRdb's copy holds only in-frame clones and misses some; the assay was immunoSEQ multiplex PCR. In the table there are more than 140,000 clones, about 80% of which are singletons. Points on this clone: Antigen: not known. A read error may produce the germline difference seen at one junction end.

The source material was PBMCs. The J gene is TRBJ2-7, the V gene TRBV18; D unresolved. The TCR sequence derives from a woman in her thirties or forties in good health and CMV-seronegative. CDR3 bases: TGTGCCGGCTCACGTAGCTCCTACGAGCAGTACTTC. It specifies CAGSRSSYEQYF. Supplemented by reference TRBV18 and TRBJ2-7, the full variable domain reads NAGVMQNPRHLVRRRGQEARLRCSPMKGHSHVYWYRQLPEEGLKFMVYLQKENIIDESGMPKERFSAEFPKEGPSILRIQQVVRGDSAAYFCAGSRSSYEQYFGPGTRLTVT.